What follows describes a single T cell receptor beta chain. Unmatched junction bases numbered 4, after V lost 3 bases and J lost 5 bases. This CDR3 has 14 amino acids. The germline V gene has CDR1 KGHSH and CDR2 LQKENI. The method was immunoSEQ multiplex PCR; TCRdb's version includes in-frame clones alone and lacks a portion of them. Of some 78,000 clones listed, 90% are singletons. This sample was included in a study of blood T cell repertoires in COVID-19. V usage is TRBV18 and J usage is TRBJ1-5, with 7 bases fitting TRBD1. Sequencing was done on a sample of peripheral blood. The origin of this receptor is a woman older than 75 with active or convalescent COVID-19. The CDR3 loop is CASSPGTVYQPQHF. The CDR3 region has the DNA TGTGCCAGCTCACCCGGGACAGTGTATCAGCCCCAGCATTTT.